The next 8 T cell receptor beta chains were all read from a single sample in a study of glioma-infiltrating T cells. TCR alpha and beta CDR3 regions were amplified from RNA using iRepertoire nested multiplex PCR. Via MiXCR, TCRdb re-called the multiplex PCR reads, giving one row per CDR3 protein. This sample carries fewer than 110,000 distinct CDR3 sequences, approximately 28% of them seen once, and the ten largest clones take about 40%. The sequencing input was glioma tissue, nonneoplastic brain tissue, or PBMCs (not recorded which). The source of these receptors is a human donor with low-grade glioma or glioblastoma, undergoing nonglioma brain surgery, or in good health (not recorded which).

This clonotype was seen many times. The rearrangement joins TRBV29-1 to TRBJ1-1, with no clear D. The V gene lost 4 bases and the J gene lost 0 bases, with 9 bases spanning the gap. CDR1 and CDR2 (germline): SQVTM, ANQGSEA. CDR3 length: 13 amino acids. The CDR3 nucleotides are TGCAGCGTTGCCGGGCAGATGAACACTGAAGCTTTCTTT. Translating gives CSVAGQMNTEAFF.

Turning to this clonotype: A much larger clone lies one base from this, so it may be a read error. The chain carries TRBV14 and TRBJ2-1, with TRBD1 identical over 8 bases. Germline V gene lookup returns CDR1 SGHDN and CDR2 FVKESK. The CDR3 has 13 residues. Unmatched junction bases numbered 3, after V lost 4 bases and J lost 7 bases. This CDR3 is CASSLGQENEQFF. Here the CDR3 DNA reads TGTGCCAGCAGCCTGGGACAGGAGAATGAGCAGTTCTTC.

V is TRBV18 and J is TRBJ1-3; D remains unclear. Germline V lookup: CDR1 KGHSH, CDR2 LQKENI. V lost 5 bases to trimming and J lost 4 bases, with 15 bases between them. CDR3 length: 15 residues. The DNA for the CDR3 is TGTGCCAGCTCAACACGATCGGTGCAAGGAAACACCATATATTTT. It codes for CASSTRSVQGNTIYF.

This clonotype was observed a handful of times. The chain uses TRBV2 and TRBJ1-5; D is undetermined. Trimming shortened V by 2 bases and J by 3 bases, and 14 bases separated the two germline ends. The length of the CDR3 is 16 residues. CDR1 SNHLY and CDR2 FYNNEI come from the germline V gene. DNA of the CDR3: TGTGCCAGCAGTGAACATGTTCGGGCAATCAATCAGCCCCAGCATTTT. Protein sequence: CASSEHVRAINQPQHF.

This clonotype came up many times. In DNA form, the CDR3 reads TGTGCCATCAGAGGCCAGATGAACACTGAAGCTTTCTTT. Its protein product is CAIRGQMNTEAFF. The chain is built from TRBV10-3 and TRBJ1-1; D is unresolved. CDR3 length equals 13 residues. The V end was cut by 6 bases, the J end by 0 bases, with 8 bases between. CDR1 ENHRY and CDR2 SYGVKD come from the germline V gene.

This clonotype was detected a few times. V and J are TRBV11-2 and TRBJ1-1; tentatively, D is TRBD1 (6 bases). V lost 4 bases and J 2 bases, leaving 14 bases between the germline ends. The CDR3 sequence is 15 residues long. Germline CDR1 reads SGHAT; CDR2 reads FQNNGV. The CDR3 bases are TGTGCCAGCAGCTGGGCAGGGGCGATTAACACTGAAGCTTTCTTT. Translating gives CASSWAGAINTEAFF.

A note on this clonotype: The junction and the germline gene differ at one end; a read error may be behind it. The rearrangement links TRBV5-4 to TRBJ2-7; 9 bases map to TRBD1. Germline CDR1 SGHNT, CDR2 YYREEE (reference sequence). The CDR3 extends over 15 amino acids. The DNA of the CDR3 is TGTGCCAGCATCCCCCCGGGACAGGGCACCTACGATCAGTACTTC. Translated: CASIPPGQGTYDQYF.

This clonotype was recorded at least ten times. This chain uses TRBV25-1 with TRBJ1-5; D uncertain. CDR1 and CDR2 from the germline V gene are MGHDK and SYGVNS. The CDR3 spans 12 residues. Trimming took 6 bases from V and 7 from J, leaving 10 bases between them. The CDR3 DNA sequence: TGTGCCAGCAGGTTCGGCTGGCAGCCCCAGCATTTT. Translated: CASRFGWQPQHF.